There are a few counts of the clone carrying this T cell receptor beta chain. CDR1 and CDR2 from the germline V gene are MGHRA and YSYEKL. V dropped 4 bases and J dropped 6 bases, with 11 bases sitting between them. The CDR3 is 13 amino acids. The sample comes from a study of T cells in Graves' hyperthyroidism and ophthalmopathy. Amplification of TCR beta CDR3 regions was performed using RNA transcripts as template. The study used the HTBI primer set for a first-round RT-PCR of the TCR CDR3. TCRdb processed the multiplex PCR reads anew with MiXCR; each CDR3 protein has one entry. The sample includes roughly 500,000 distinct CDR3 sequences, 35% to 55% of them seen just once.

Sequencing was carried out using peripheral blood or thyroid tissue (not recorded which). This chain joins TRBV4-1 and TRBJ2-3; D is uncertain. The sequence derives from an adult woman with Graves' disease, either hyperthyroidism or ophthalmopathy (not recorded which). CDR3 in amino acids: CASSPRGRDTQYF. The CDR3 DNA follows: TGCGCCAGCAGCCCTCGTGGGCGTGATACGCAGTATTTT.